The TCR beta chain under discussion was sequenced for a study of response to subunit inactivated influenza vaccine. The CDR3 is 15 residues long. V was shortened by 5 bases and J by 0 bases, with 8 bases between the two germline ends. Germline values: CDR1 SEHNR, CDR2 FQNEAQ (reference sequence). Of note for this clonotype: Its antigen is currently unknown.

Whole-study results and caveats: Only a handful of new T cells, the authors suggested, are recruited with each seasonal influenza vaccination.

TCRdb ran MiXCR on the RT-PCR reads and lists one entry per CDR3 protein. The top ten hold 6% to 7% of the sample, which has about 700,000 distinct CDR3 sequences, about 15% seen once. Specimen: PBMCs from blood, collected around 14 days before vaccination. This rearrangement joins TRBV7-9 to TRBJ1-6; unclear D gene. This receptor was taken from a man in his forties or fifties who received an inactivated influenza vaccine. This CDR3 reads CASSTWDSYNSPLHF. Written as DNA, the CDR3 is TGTGCCAGCAGCACCTGGGACTCCTATAATTCACCCCTCCACTTT.